Described below is a single T cell receptor (beta chain) sequence and its context. Its antigen is still unknown. This sample was taken from a study of T-cell reconstitution after alpha-beta-depleted transplantation in children. The CDR3 totals 13 residues. The germline V and J ends were trimmed by 10 bases and 4 bases, with 14 bases remaining between them. The germline V gene encodes CDR1 MNHNS and CDR2 SASEGT. For TCRbeta, the library was prepared with unique molecular identifiers. TCRdb fed the PCR reads into MiXCR, producing one record per CDR3 protein. The table includes about 260,000 distinct CDR3 sequences, less than 9% detected once. Study observations and caveats: Where alpha-beta T cells came from about two months after transplant was reportedly several hundred expanded graft clones. Diversity and T-cell counts at one year after transplant derived mostly from new T cells. It was surviving recipient T cells and thymic progenitors that gave some patients high TCRbeta diversity at day 60.

The receptor was isolated from a male patient aged 5 to 17 who had a stem cell transplant for acute lymphoblastic leukemia, so the T cells may come from the graft donor. The sample in question was PBMCs, mostly from graft donor cells, obtained 180 days after TCRalphabeta/CD19-depleted stem cell transplant. This chain connects TRBV6-1 to TRBJ2-4, with D tentatively TRBD2 (7 bases). The CDR3 DNA reads TGTGCCACCCTGGGAGGGGGTAAAAACATTCAGTACTTC. It codes for CATLGGGKNIQYF.